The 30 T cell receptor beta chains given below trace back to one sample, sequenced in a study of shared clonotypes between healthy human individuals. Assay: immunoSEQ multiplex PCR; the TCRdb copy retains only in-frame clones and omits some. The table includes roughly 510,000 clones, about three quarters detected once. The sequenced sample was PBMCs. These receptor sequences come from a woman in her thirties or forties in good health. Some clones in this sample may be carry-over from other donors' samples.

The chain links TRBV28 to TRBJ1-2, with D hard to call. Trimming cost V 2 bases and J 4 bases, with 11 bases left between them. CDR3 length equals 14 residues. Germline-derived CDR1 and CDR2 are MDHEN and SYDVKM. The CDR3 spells CASSLDSGVYGYTF. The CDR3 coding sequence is TGTGCCAGCAGTTTAGATTCCGGGGTCTATGGCTACACCTTC.

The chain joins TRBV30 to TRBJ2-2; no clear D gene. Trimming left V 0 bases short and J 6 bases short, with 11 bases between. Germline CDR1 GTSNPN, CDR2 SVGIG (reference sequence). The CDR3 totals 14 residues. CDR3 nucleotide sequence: TGTGCCTGGAGTGTAGCCCCCCTATCCGGGGAGCTGTTTTTT. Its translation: CAWSVAPLSGELFF.

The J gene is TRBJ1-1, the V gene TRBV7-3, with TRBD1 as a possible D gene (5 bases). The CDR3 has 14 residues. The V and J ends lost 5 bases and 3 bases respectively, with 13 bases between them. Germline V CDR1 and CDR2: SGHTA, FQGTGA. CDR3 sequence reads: CASSNQGGDTEAFF. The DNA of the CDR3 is TGTGCCAGCAGCAATCAGGGAGGTGACACTGAAGCTTTCTTT.

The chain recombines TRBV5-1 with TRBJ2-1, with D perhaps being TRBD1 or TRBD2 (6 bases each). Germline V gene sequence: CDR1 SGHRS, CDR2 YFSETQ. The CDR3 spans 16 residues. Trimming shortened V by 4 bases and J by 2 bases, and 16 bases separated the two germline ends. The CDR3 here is CASSNGGGQAYNEQFF. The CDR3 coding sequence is TGCGCCAGCAGCAACGGAGGGGGTCAGGCCTACAATGAGCAGTTCTTC.

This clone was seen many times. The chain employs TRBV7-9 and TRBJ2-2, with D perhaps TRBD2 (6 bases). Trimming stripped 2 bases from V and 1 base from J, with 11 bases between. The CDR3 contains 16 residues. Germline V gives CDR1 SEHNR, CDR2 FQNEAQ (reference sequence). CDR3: CASSLYGLRNTGELFF. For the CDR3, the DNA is TGTGCCAGCAGCTTATACGGACTACGGAACACCGGGGAGCTGTTTTTT.

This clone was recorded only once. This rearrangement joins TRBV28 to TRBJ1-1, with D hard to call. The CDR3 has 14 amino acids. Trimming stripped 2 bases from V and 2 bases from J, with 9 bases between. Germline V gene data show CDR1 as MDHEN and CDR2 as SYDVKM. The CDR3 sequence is CASSLGQINTEAFF. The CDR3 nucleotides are TGTGCCAGCAGTTTAGGGCAGATAAACACTGAAGCTTTCTTT.

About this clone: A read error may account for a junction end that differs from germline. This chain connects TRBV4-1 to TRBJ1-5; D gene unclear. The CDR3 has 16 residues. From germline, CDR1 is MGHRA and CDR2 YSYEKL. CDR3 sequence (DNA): TGCGCCAGCAGCCAAGATCCCCCGGGAAGCAATCGGCCCCAGCATTTT. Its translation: CASSQDPPGSNRPQHF.

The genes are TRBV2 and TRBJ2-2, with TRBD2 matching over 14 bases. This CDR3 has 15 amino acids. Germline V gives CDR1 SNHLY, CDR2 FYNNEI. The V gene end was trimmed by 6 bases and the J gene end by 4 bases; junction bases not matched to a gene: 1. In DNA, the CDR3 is TGTGCCAGCAGCGGACTAGCGGGAGGCACCGGGGAGCTGTTTTTT. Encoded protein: CASSGLAGGTGELFF.

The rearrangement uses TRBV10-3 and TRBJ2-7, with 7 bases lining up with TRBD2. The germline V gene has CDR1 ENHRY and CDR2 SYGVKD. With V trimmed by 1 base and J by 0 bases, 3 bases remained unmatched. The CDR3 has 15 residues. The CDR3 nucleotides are TGTGCCATCAGTGAGTGGGAGGGTAGCTCCTACGAGCAGTACTTC. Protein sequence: CAISEWEGSSYEQYF.

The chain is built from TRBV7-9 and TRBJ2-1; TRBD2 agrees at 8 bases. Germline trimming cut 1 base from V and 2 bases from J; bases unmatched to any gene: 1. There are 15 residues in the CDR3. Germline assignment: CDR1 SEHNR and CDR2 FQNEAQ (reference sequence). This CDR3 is CASSLGLATYNEQFF. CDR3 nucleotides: TGTGCCAGCAGCTTAGGACTAGCGACCTACAATGAGCAGTTCTTC.

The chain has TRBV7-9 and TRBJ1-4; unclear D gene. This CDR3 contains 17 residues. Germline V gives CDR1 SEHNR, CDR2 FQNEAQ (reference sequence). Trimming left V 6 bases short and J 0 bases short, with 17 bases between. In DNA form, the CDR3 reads TGTGCCAGCAGGTCAACACAACCCGATACAACTAATGAAAAACTGTTTTTT. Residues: CASRSTQPDTTNEKLFF.

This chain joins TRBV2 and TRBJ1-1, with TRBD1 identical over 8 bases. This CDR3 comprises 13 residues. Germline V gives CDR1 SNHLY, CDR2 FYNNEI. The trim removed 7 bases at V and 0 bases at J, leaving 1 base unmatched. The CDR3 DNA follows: TGTGCCAGCAAGGGACAGGTGAACACTGAAGCTTTCTTT. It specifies CASKGQVNTEAFF.

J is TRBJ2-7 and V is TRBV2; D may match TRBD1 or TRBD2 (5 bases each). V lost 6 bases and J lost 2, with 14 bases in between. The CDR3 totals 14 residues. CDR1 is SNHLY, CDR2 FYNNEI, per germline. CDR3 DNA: TGTGCCAGCAGCCAGGTACCGGGACCCTACGAGCAGTACTTC. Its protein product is CASSQVPGPYEQYF. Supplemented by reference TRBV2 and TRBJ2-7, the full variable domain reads EPEVTQTPSHQVTQMGQEVILRCVPISNHLYFYWYRQILGQKVEFLVSFYNNEISEKSEIFDDQFSVERPDGSNFTLKIRSTKLEDSAMYFCASSQVPGPYEQYFGPGTRLTVT.

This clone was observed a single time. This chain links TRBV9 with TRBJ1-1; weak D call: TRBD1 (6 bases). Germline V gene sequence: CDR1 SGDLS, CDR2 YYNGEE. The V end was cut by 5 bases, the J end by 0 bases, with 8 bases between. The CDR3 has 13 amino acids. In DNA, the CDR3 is TGTGCCAGCAGTGCAGGGGTGAACACTGAAGCTTTCTTT. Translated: CASSAGVNTEAFF.

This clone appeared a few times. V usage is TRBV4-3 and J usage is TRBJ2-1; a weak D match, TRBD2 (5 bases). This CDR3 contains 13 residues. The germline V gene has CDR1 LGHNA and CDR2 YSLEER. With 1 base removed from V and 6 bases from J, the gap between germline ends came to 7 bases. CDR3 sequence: CASSQGGSNEQFF. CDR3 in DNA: TGCGCCAGCAGCCAAGGAGGGTCCAATGAGCAGTTCTTC.

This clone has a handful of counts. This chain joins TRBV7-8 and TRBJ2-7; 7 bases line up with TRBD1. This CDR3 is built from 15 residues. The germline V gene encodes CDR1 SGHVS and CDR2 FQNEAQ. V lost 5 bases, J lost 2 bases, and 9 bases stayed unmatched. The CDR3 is CASSPQGEQAYEQYF. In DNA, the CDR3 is TGTGCCAGCAGCCCGCAGGGGGAACAGGCCTACGAGCAGTACTTC.

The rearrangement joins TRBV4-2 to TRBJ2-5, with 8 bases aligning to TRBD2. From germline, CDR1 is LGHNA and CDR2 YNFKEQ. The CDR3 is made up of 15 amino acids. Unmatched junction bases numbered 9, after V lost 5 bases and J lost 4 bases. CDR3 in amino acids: CASSSGAGVGETQYF. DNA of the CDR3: TGTGCCAGCAGCTCAGGAGCGGGAGTAGGAGAGACCCAGTACTTC.

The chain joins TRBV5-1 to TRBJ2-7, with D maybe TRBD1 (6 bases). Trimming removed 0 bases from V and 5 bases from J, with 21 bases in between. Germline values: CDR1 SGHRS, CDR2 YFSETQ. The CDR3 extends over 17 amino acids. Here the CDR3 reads CASSLGAGTSHLDEQYF. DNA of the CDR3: TGCGCCAGCAGCTTGGGGGCAGGGACATCGCACCTTGACGAGCAGTACTTC.

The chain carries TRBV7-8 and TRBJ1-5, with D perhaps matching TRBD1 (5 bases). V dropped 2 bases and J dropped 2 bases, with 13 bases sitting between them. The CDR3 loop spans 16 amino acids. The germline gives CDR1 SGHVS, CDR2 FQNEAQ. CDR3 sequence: CASSLIWQGGNQPQHF. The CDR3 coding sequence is TGTGCCAGCAGCTTAATTTGGCAGGGTGGCAATCAGCCCCAGCATTTT. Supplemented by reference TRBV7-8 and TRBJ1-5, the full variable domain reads GAGVSQSPRYKVAKRGQDVALRCDPISGHVSLFWYQQALGQGPEFLTYFQNEAQLDKSGLPSDRFFAERPEGSVSTLKIQRTQQEDSAVYLCASSLIWQGGNQPQHFGDGTRLSIL.

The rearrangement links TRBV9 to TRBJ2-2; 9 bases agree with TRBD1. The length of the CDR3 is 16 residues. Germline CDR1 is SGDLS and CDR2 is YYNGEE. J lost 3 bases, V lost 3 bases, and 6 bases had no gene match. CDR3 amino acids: CASSARTGADTGELFF. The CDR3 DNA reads TGTGCCAGCAGCGCACGGACAGGGGCGGACACCGGGGAGCTGTTTTTT.

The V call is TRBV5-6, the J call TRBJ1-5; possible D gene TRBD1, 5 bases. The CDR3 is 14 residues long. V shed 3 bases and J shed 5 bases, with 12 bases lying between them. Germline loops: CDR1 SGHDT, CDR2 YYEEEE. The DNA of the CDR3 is TGTGCCAGCAGCTCCAGGGATTCGCATCAGCCCCAGCATTTT. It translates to CASSSRDSHQPQHF.

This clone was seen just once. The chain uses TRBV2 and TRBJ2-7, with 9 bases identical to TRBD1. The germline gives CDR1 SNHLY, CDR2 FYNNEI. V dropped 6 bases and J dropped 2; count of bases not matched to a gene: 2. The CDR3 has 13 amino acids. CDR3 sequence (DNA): TGTGCCAGCAGCGGGGACAGGGCCTACGAGCAGTACTTC. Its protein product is CASSGDRAYEQYF.

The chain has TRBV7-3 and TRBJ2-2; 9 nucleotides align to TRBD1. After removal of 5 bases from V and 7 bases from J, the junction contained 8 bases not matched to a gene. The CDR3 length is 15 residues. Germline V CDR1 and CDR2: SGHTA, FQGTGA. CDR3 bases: TGTGCCAGCAGCCTCTCACAGGGGGCGAGCGGGGAGCTGTTTTTT. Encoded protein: CASSLSQGASGELFF.

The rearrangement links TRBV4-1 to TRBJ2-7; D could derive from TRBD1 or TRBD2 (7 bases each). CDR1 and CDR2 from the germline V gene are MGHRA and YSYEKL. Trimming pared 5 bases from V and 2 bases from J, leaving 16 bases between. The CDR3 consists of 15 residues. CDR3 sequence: CASSFSGTEAYEQYF. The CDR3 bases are TGCGCCAGCAGCTTCAGCGGGACAGAGGCCTACGAGCAGTACTTC.

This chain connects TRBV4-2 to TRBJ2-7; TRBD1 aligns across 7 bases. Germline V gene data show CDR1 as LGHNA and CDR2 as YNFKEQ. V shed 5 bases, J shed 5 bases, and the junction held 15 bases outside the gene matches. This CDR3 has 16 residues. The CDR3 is CASSLPGDRVVDEQYF. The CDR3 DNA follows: TGTGCCAGCAGCTTGCCGGGCGACAGGGTTGTCGACGAGCAGTACTTC.

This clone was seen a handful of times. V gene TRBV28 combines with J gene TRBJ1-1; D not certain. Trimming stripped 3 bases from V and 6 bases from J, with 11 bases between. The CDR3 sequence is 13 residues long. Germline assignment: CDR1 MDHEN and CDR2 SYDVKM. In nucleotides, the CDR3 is TGTGCCAGCAGTTTGAGCGCAGCTCCTGAAGCTTTCTTT. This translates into CASSLSAAPEAFF. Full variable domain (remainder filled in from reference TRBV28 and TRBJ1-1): DVKVTQSSRYLVKRTGEKVFLECVQDMDHENMFWYRQDPGLGLRLIYFSYDVKMKEKGDIPEGYSVSREKKERFSLILESASTNQTSMYLCASSLSAAPEAFFGQGTRLTVV.

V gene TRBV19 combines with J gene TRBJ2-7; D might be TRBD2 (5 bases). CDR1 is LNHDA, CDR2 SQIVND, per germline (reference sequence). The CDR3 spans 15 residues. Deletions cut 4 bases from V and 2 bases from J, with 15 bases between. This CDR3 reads CASSRIDSGTYEQYF. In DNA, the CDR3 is TGTGCCAGTAGTAGGATTGACTCGGGAACCTACGAGCAGTACTTC.

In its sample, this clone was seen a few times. The CDR3 sequence: CAISESTSGPAYNEQFF. The CDR3 region has the DNA TGTGCCATCAGTGAGTCGACTAGCGGGCCCGCCTACAATGAGCAGTTCTTC. The genes are TRBV10-3 and TRBJ2-1; 10 nucleotides line up with TRBD2. The CDR3 runs 17 residues. Germline V CDR1 and CDR2: ENHRY, SYGVKD. With 0 bases clipped from V and 2 bases from J, the junction kept 4 bases outside the gene matches.

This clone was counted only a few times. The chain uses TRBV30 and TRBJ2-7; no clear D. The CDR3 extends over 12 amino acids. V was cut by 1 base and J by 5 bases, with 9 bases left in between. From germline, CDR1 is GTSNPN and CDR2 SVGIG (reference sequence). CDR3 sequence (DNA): TGTGCCTGGAGTGAGACTTCCGACGAGCAGTACTTC. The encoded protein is CAWSETSDEQYF. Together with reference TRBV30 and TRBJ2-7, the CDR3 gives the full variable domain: SQTIHQWPATLVQPVGSPLSLECTVEGTSNPNLYWYRQAAGRGLQLLFYSVGIGQISSEVPQNLSASRPQDRQFILSSKKLLLSDSGFYLCAWSETSDEQYFGPGTRLTVT.

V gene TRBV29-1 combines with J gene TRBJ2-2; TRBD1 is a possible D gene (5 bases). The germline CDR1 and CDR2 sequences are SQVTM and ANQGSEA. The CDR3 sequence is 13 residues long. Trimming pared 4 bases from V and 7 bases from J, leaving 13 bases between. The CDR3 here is CSVGQGFHGELFF. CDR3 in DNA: TGCAGCGTTGGGCAGGGTTTTCACGGGGAGCTGTTTTTT.